These 3 T cell receptor beta chains were sequenced from one sample in a study of blood T cell repertoires in COVID-19. Here immunoSEQ multiplex PCR was the method, and the copy in TCRdb shows in-frame clones only, minus some. In the table there are 300,000 to 400,000 clones, roughly 90% of which are singletons. Sequencing was carried out using peripheral blood. All receptors come from a woman in her 70s with COVID-19, enrolled during active disease.

This chain uses TRBV10-1 with TRBJ2-2, with D possibly being TRBD2 (5 bases). CDR1 is WNHNN and CDR2 is SYGVQD in the germline V gene (reference sequence). Trimming took off 3 bases at V and 1 base at J, with 12 bases between the two ends. This CDR3 comprises 16 residues. DNA of the CDR3: TGCGCCAGCAGTGATTATTGGACTGGGAACACCGGGGAGCTGTTTTTT. This sequence encodes CASSDYWTGNTGELFF.

This clone was observed a few times. The chain recombines TRBV7-6 with TRBJ2-5, with 8 bases lining up with TRBD2. Germline lookup yields CDR1 SGHVS and CDR2 FNYEAQ. V dropped 1 base and J dropped 5; count of bases not matched to a gene: 12. This CDR3 has 17 amino acids. CDR3 in amino acids: CASSLGISGDPGETQYF. CDR3 nucleotides: TGTGCCAGCAGCTTAGGGATTAGCGGGGACCCGGGGGAGACCCAGTACTTC.

V is TRBV5-1 and J is TRBJ2-7; weak D call: TRBD2 (5 bases). With 0 bases removed from V and 7 bases from J, the gap between germline ends came to 17 bases. The CDR3 spans 15 residues. Germline-derived CDR1 and CDR2 are SGHRS and YFSETQ. This CDR3 is CASSLASGKSGEQYF. The DNA for the CDR3 is TGCGCCAGCAGCTTGGCCTCGGGGAAGTCAGGTGAGCAGTACTTC. Together with reference TRBV5-1 and TRBJ2-7, the CDR3 gives the full variable domain: KAGVTQTPRYLIKTRGQQVTLSCSPISGHRSVSWYQQTPGQGLQFLFEYFSETQRNKGNFPGRFSGRQFSNSRSEMNVSTLELGDSALYLCASSLASGKSGEQYFGPGTRLTVT.